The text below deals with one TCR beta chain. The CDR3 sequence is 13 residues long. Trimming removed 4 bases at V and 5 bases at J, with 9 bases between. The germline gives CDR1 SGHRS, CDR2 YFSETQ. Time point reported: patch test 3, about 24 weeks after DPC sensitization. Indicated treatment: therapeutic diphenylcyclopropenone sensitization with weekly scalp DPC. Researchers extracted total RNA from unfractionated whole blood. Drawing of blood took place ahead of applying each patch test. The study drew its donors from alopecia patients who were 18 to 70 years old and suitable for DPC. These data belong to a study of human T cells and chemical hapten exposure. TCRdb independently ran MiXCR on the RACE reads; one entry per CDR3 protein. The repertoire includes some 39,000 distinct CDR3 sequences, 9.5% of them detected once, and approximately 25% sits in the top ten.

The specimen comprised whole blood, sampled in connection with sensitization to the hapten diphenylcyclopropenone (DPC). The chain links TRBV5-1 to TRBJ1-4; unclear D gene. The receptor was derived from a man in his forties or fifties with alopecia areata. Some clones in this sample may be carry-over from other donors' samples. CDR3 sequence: CASSPEPNEKLFF. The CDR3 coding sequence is TGCGCCAGCAGCCCTGAACCCAATGAAAAACTGTTTTTT.